A selection of T cell receptor beta chains follows, all from one sample in a study of blood T cells in healthy people across ages. TCRdb re-called the 5' RACE reads with MiXCR, one entry per CDR3 protein. The sample includes 1.8 million or so distinct CDR3 sequences, more than 35% of them seen just once. The sample taken for sequencing was blood. Receptors were obtained from a human donor in good health. Each CDR3 is given with its conserved first and last residue. D genes are given only for firm matches. Clone sizes are given selectively: once, few, many, or a class where the clone is expanded.

NA,TRBJ1-6,TRBV12-3/TRBV12-4,NA,CASSSHQGGGFRALHF,TGTGCCAGCAGTTCCCATCAAGGTGGGGGGTTCAGGGCCCTCCACTTT
NA,TRBJ1-1,TRBV5-1,few,CASEPGAMNTEAFF,TGCGCCAGCGAACCTGGGGCCATGAACACTGAAGCTTTCTTT
TRBD2,TRBJ2-1,TRBV12-3/TRBV12-4,few,CASSIRLAGEQFF,TGTGCCAGCAGTATCCGACTAGCCGGTGAGCAGTTCTTC
NA,TRBJ1-2,TRBV4-1,NA,CASSQVLALPYGYTF,TGCGCCAGCAGCCAAGTATTGGCCCTTCCCTATGGCTACACCTTC
NA,TRBJ1-1,TRBV29-1,few,CSVVNGGGSEAFF,TGCAGCGTTGTAAATGGTGGGGGCTCTGAAGCTTTCTTT
TRBD1,TRBJ2-3,TRBV7-4,NA,CASSRRQGATDTQYF,TGTGCCAGCAGCCGCCGACAGGGGGCTACAGATACGCAGTATTTT
TRBD2,TRBJ2-1,TRBV10-3,NA,CAISGSGGRGYNEQFF,TGTGCCATCAGTGGTAGCGGGGGGCGCGGCTACAATGAGCAGTTCTTC
NA,TRBJ2-1,TRBV6-5,once,CASSYGALGNEQFF,TGTGCCAGCAGTTACGGAGCACTAGGGAATGAGCAGTTCTTC
TRBD1,TRBJ1-1,TRBV25-1,NA,CASSGQPGQSSKAFF,TGTGCCAGCAGTGGTCAACCGGGACAGTCCTCTAAAGCTTTCTTT
NA,TRBJ2-5,TRBV24-1,few,CATSDPGWDGTQYF,TGTGCCACCAGTGACCCAGGGTGGGATGGGACCCAGTACTTC
NA,TRBJ2-5,TRBV2,NA,CASSEWSQETQYF,TGTGCCAGCAGTGAATGGTCTCAAGAGACCCAGTACTTC
NA,TRBJ1-6,TRBV3-1,few,CAGSQVSGVSALHF,TGTGCCGGCAGCCAAGTTTCCGGGGTTTCCGCCCTCCACTTT
NA,TRBJ2-4,TRBV29-1,few,CSVRSGAQLSAKNVQYF,TGCAGCGTGCGGTCCGGGGCCCAACTCTCAGCCAAAAACGTTCAGTACTTC
NA,TRBJ2-5,TRBV10-3,NA,CAISESFRRGVQETQYF,TGTGCCATCAGCGAGAGCTTCCGGAGGGGTGTCCAAGAGACCCAGTACTTC
TRBD1,TRBJ2-1,TRBV7-2,few,CASSIYTDRPFF,TGTGCCAGCAGTATTTATACGGACAGGCCGTTCTTC
NA,TRBJ1-4,TRBV7-9,NA,CASSLFTPKDEKLFF,TGTGCCAGCAGCTTATTTACCCCCAAAGATGAAAAACTGTTTTTT
NA,TRBJ1-5,TRBV7-2,NA,CASSLADTTNQPQHF,TGTGCCAGCAGCCTGGCGGACACAACCAATCAGCCCCAGCATTTT
TRBD1,TRBJ2-7,TRBV3-1,few,CASSPGTGDPYEQYF,TGTGCCAGCAGCCCAGGGACAGGGGATCCCTACGAGCAGTACTTC
TRBD2,TRBJ2-3,TRBV11-2,NA,CASSLTPLAGSDTQYF,TGTGCCAGCAGCTTAACCCCCCTAGCGGGGTCAGATACGCAGTATTTT
NA,TRBJ2-3,TRBV5-1,few,CASSQGSLPDTQYF,TGCGCCAGCAGCCAGGGCTCTCTCCCAGATACGCAGTATTTT
NA,TRBJ2-7,TRBV29-1,few,CSAVGDYEQYF,TGCAGCGCCGTGGGGGACTACGAGCAGTACTTC
NA,TRBJ2-7,TRBV28,NA,CASSLKIRAPSYEQYF,TGTGCCAGCAGCTTAAAAATCAGGGCCCCCTCCTACGAGCAGTACTTC
NA,TRBJ1-2,TRBV3-1,NA,CASSLDRNNGGYTF,TGTGCCAGCAGCCTCGATCGCAACAATGGGGGCTACACCTTC
NA,TRBJ1-2,TRBV6-2/TRBV6-3,NA,CASNHNTAGGYTF,TGTGCCAGCAACCATAATACGGCAGGCGGCTACACCTTC
NA,TRBJ2-4,TRBV11-2,once,CASSPIRGELYNEQYF,TGTGCCAGCAGCCCCATCAGGGGGGAATTATACAATGAGCAGTACTTC
NA,TRBJ2-7,TRBV6-2/TRBV6-3,few,CASIKTGGASYEQYF,TGTGCCAGCATTAAGACAGGAGGCGCCTCCTACGAGCAGTACTTC
NA,TRBJ2-4,TRBV12-3/TRBV12-4,few,CASGIDGGWDIQYF,TGTGCCAGCGGAATCGACGGGGGATGGGACATTCAGTACTTC
NA,TRBJ2-1,TRBV7-2,NA,CASSSQSGTPYNEQFF,TGTGCCAGCAGCTCCCAGTCCGGGACACCCTACAATGAGCAGTTCTTC